The rows below give T cell receptor beta chains drawn from one sample of a study of blood T cell repertoires in COVID-19. Data came from immunoSEQ multiplex PCR; TCRdb stores just in-frame clones and leaves some out. The repertoire holds over 300,000 clones, with roughly 90% as singletons. Specimen: peripheral blood. The receptors were gathered from a man younger than 35 with active or convalescent COVID-19. The CDR3 runs from the conserved cysteine through the conserved F or W. Fields, in order: V gene, D gene, J gene, CDR3 length, clone size, CDR3 DNA, CDR3 protein. A D gene is named only where the DNA matches it firmly. Not every row has a clone size; where given, it reads once, few, many or a size class.

V gene: TRBV28; D gene: TRBD1; J gene: TRBJ1-5; CDR3 length: 16; clone size: .; CDR3 DNA: TGTGCCAGCAGTTTACGACAGGGGGCGGGCAATCAGCCCCAGCATTTT; CDR3 protein: CASSLRQGAGNQPQHF
V gene: TRBV19; D gene: .; J gene: TRBJ2-3; CDR3 length: 15; clone size: .; CDR3 DNA: TGTGCCAGTAGGCCCCTAGTCGGAAGCACAGATACGCAGTATTTT; CDR3 protein: CASRPLVGSTDTQYF
V gene: TRBV9; D gene: .; J gene: TRBJ1-3; CDR3 length: 16; clone size: .; CDR3 DNA: TGTGCCAGCAGCGTAGCTGTCAGGGGATTTGGAAACACCATATATTTT; CDR3 protein: CASSVAVRGFGNTIYF
V gene: TRBV25-1; D gene: TRBD1; J gene: TRBJ1-2; CDR3 length: 13; clone size: .; CDR3 DNA: TGTGCCAGCAGCCCGGGACAGACCAGGGTATTCACCTTC; CDR3 protein: CASSPGQTRVFTF
V gene: TRBV29-1; D gene: .; J gene: TRBJ2-1; CDR3 length: 14; clone size: .; CDR3 DNA: TGCAGCGTTGTTCGTCCACTCGGAGACAATGAGCAGTTCTTC; CDR3 protein: CSVVRPLGDNEQFF
V gene: TRBV6-5; D gene: TRBD1; J gene: TRBJ1-1; CDR3 length: 16; clone size: few; CDR3 DNA: TGTGCCAGCAGTTACTCCACTGGACAGGGTACGGCTGAAGCTTTCTTT; CDR3 protein: CASSYSTGQGTAEAFF
V gene: TRBV28; D gene: .; J gene: TRBJ2-6; CDR3 length: 17; clone size: .; CDR3 DNA: TGTGCCAGCAGCCCGTTGGCAGGGCTGTCTGGGGCCAACGTGCTGACTTTC; CDR3 protein: CASSPLAGLSGANVLTF
V gene: TRBV7-3; D gene: TRBD2; J gene: TRBJ2-3; CDR3 length: 16; clone size: .; CDR3 DNA: TGTGCCAGCAGCTTAACGTCCAGCGGGAGACGGGATACGCAGTATTTT; CDR3 protein: CASSLTSSGRRDTQYF
V gene: TRBV4-1; D gene: .; J gene: TRBJ2-6; CDR3 length: 11; clone size: .; CDR3 DNA: TGCGCCAGCACTGGGGCCAACGTGCTGACTTTC; CDR3 protein: CASTGANVLTF
V gene: TRBV2; D gene: .; J gene: TRBJ1-1; CDR3 length: 15; clone size: .; CDR3 DNA: TGTGCCAGCAGTGCTTACGCAGGGCAGAACACTGAAGCTTTCTTT; CDR3 protein: CASSAYAGQNTEAFF
V gene: TRBV9; D gene: TRBD1; J gene: TRBJ1-4; CDR3 length: 19; clone size: .; CDR3 DNA: TGTGCCAGCAGCACCAACTATTGGACAGGGGATGCAACTAATGAAAAACTGTTTTTT; CDR3 protein: CASSTNYWTGDATNEKLFF
V gene: TRBV7-2; D gene: TRBD2; J gene: TRBJ2-5; CDR3 length: 14; clone size: .; CDR3 DNA: TGTGCCAGCAGCGCTAGCGGGGGGAGGGAGACCCAGTACTTC; CDR3 protein: CASSASGGRETQYF
V gene: TRBV7-8; D gene: .; J gene: TRBJ1-2; CDR3 length: 15; clone size: .; CDR3 DNA: TGTGCCAGCAGCTTAGTGGAGGAAGCTAACTATGGCTACACCTTC; CDR3 protein: CASSLVEEANYGYTF
V gene: TRBV27; D gene: .; J gene: TRBJ1-2; CDR3 length: 14; clone size: .; CDR3 DNA: TGTGCCAGCAGTTTGCTCAAAGCGGGCTCCGGCTACACCTTC; CDR3 protein: CASSLLKAGSGYTF